Sequencing of this T cell receptor (beta chain) was carried out in a study of cytomegalovirus exposure and HLA in healthy donors. About the study: From about 170 million T cells, an earlier analysis saw approximately 110 million unique TCR beta sequences.

This clone was counted a few times. Its antigen is currently unknown. This CDR3 spans 15 amino acids. From germline, CDR1 is MNHEY and CDR2 SVGAGI. With 4 bases removed from V and 0 bases from J, the gap between germline ends came to 12 bases. The PCR employed 60 Vbeta primers together with 13 Jbeta primers. Profiling relied on immunoSEQ multiplex PCR, and the TCRdb table lists in-frame clones only, not all of them. Of roughly 150,000 clones in the sample, more than 65% are singletons; the top ten hold 1% to 1.5%. Whole-study findings and limits: Across donors, presence/absence analyses took sequencing depth to be roughly uniform. The authors confirmed in vitro that three CMV-associated chains were specific for CMV antigens.

What was sequenced was PBMCs. The V call is TRBV6-5, the J call TRBJ1-1; D might be TRBD1 (6 bases). This receptor was identified in a man aged 45-65 years in good health and CMV-seropositive. The CDR3 is CASSFTGSLNTEAFF. The CDR3 bases are TGTGCCAGCAGTTTCACAGGGTCCTTGAACACTGAAGCTTTCTTT.